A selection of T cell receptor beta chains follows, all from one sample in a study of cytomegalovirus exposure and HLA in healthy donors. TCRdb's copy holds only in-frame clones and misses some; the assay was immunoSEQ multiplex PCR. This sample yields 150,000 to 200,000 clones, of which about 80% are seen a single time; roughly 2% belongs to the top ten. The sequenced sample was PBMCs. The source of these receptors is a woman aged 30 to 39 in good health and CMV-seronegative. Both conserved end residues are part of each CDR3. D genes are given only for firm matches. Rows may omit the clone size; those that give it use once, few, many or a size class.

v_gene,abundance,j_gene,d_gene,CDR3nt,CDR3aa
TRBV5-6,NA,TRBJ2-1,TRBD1,TGTGCCAGCAGCTTTACAGGGGGCGCGGGTAATGAGCAGTTCTTC,CASSFTGGAGNEQFF
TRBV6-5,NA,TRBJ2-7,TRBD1,TGTGCCAGCAGGCCCTACAGGGGACGCTTTAACGAGCAGTACTTC,CASRPYRGRFNEQYF
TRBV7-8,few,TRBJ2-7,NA,TGTGCCAGCACCGATGGGGTTTGGGGGAGGAGGTCCTACGAGCAGTACTTC,CASTDGVWGRRSYEQYF
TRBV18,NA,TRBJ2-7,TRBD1,TGTGCCAGCTCACCGAGAGACAGGGGTGACGAGCAGTACTTC,CASSPRDRGDEQYF
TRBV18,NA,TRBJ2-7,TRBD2,TGTGCCAGCTCTCTGTTTAGCGGGGGTTCCGACGAGCAGTACTTC,CASSLFSGGSDEQYF
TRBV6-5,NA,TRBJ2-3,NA,TGTGCCAGCGAGCCCCCCGGTGGAGATACGCAGTATTTT,CASEPPGGDTQYF
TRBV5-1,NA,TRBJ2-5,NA,TGCGCCAGCAGCTTGGGCCGGGTCGGGGTAGAAGAGACCCAGTACTTC,CASSLGRVGVEETQYF
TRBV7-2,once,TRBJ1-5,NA,TGTGCCAGCAGCTTAATGGGGACACCACAGGGCCAGCCCCAGCATTTT,CASSLMGTPQGQPQHF
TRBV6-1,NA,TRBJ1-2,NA,TGTGCCAGTCAGAGGGTACAAGCAGGCTACACCTTC,CASQRVQAGYTF
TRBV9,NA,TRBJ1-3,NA,TGTGCCAGCAGCGTAGATGGAGTGCGAGGAAACACCATATATTTT,CASSVDGVRGNTIYF
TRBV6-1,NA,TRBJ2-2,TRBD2,TGTGCCAGCAGTGAAATTAATAGCGGGGGACGGGAGCTGTTTTTT,CASSEINSGGRELFF
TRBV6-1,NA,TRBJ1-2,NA,TGTGCCAACAGAGCTCCGGGTTCCGGATATGGCTACACCTTC,CANRAPGSGYGYTF
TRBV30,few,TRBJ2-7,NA,TGTGCCTGGAGTCGGTCAGGGATCGGCGAGCAGTACTTC,CAWSRSGIGEQYF
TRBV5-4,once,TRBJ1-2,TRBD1,TGTGCCAGCAGCTTTCCGTTGCAGGGGGCTAACTATGGCTACACCTTC,CASSFPLQGANYGYTF
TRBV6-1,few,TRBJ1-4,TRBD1,TGTGCCAGCAGTGAATGGACAGGGCGGGAAAAACTGTTTTTT,CASSEWTGREKLFF
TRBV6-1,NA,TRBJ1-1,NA,TGTGCCAGCAGCCCCCAGGCACTCAAGAACACTGAAGCTTTCTTT,CASSPQALKNTEAFF
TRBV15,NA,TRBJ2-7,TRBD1,TGTGCCACCAGCAGCGTGGACAGGGGGTGGGGCGAGCAGTACTTC,CATSSVDRGWGEQYF
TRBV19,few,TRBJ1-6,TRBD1,TGTGCCAGTCATACCGGGACAGCAGATAATTCACCCCTCCACTTT,CASHTGTADNSPLHF
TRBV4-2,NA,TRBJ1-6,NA,TGTGCCAGCAGCCCCCCGGTTCGACAAAGTAATTCACCCCTCCACTTT,CASSPPVRQSNSPLHF
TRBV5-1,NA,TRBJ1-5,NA,TGCGCCAGCAGCCCAAACGCGGGGAATCAGCCCCAGCATTTT,CASSPNAGNQPQHF
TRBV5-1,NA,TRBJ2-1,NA,TGCGCCAGCAGCTTGTTAGGATTCGGGAATGAGCAGTTCTTC,CASSLLGFGNEQFF
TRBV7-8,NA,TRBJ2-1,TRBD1,TGTGCCAGCAGCTTCGCCGGGACAGGGGACAATGAGCAGTTCTTC,CASSFAGTGDNEQFF
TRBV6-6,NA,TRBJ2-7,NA,TGTGCCAGCATTCTGGGCCCCAACCTCTACGAGCAGTACTTC,CASILGPNLYEQYF
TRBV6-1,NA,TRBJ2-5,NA,TGTGCCAGCAGTCCATCCGGAGAGACCCAGTACTTC,CASSPSGETQYF
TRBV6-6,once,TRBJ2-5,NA,TGTGCCAGCAGTTATTTTCGGGAGACCCAGTACTTC,CASSYFRETQYF
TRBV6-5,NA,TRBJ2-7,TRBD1,TGTGCCAGCAGTTATATTCAGGGGGCGGCCTACGAGCAGTACTTC,CASSYIQGAAYEQYF
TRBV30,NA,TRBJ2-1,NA,TGTGCCTCGCGTCTTGGGGGGGCGGGGGAGCAGTTCTTC,CASRLGGAGEQFF
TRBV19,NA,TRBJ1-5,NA,TGTGCCAGTAGTATGCAGGATAGCAATCAGCCCCAGCATTTT,CASSMQDSNQPQHF
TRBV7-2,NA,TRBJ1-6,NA,TGTGCCAGCAGCTTAGCTACAGGGATTCGTTCACCCCTCCACTTT,CASSLATGIRSPLHF
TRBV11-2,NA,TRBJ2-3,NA,TGTGCCAGCAGCTTAGATCTGGATACGCAGTATTTT,CASSLDLDTQYF
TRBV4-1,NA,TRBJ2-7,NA,TGCGCCAGCAGCCCGGACAGAGTAGCCTACGAGCAGTACTTC,CASSPDRVAYEQYF
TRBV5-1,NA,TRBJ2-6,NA,TGCGCCAGCAGCTTGCCCAGCTCTGGGGCCAACGTCCTGACTTTC,CASSLPSSGANVLTF
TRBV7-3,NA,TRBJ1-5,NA,TGTGCCAGCTATTGCGGGTATTTT,CASYCGYF
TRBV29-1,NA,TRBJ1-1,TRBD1,TGCAGCGCTCGGGGACAGATGAACACTGAAGCTTTCTTT,CSARGQMNTEAFF
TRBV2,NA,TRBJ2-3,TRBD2,TGTGCCAGCAAGGAAGCGGGGGGGCCCCTCCCAGATACGCAGTATTTT,CASKEAGGPLPDTQYF